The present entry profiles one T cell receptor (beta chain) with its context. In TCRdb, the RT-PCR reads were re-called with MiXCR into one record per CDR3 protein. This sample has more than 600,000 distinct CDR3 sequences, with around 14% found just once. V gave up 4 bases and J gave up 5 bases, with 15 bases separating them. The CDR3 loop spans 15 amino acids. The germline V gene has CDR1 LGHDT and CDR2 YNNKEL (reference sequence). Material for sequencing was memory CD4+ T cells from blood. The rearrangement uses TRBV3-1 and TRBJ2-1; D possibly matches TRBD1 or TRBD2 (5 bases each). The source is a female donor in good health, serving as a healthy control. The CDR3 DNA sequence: TGTGCCAGCAGCCGGAGTAGCCAGGGAGACAATGAGCAGTTCTTC. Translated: CASSRSSQGDNEQFF.